These 28 T cell receptor beta chains share one sample of origin, sequenced in a study of T cells after yellow fever vaccination (dated by TCRdb to between 2017 and 2020). The library was made by 5' RACE. The sequencer listed for this sample is Illumina NovaSeq 6000. Clones were called with MiXCR by TCRdb after fastp trimmed the public reads at Q25, and only in-frame beta chains were retained. Duplicate CDR3 protein sequences are folded into a single record with the most common DNA and genes. In all, the sample holds around 310,000 distinct CDR3 sequences, and 3% to 4.5% of those were seen once. The ten largest clones represent roughly 24% of the sample. The treatment or condition label on this specimen signifies: live attenuated yellow fever vaccine strain. This material consisted of PBMCs, taken 5 days after the yellow fever booster vaccination. The source of these receptors is a man aged 18 to 29 who received the YFV17D yellow fever vaccine.

This clonotype was seen a handful of times. V gene TRBV20-1 combines with J gene TRBJ1-3; 9 nucleotides agree with TRBD1. Germline V gene lookup returns CDR1 DFQATT and CDR2 SNEGSKA (reference sequence). The CDR3 is 13 amino acids. Losses at the gene ends were 6 bases for V and 2 bases for J; bases not matched to a gene: 2. The CDR3 DNA sequence: TGCAGTGCGAGGACAGGGGCTGGAAACACCATATATTTT. Protein product: CSARTGAGNTIYF.

This clonotype is medium-sized within its sample. The genes are TRBV7-2 and TRBJ2-1; the D is unclear. V shed 6 bases and J shed 5 bases, with 8 bases lying between them. In germline, CDR1 is SGHTA, CDR2 FQGNSA. The CDR3 extends over 12 amino acids. The CDR3 DNA reads as TGTGCCAGCAGTGGACGGCACAATGAGCAGTTCTTC. This encodes CASSGRHNEQFF.

This clonotype was found a few times. The chain joins TRBV5-4 to TRBJ2-1; D is ambiguous. Trimming shortened V by 7 bases and J by 9 bases, and 11 bases separated the two germline ends. Germline CDR1 SGHNT, CDR2 YYREEE (reference sequence). The CDR3 is 11 residues long. CDR3 sequence (DNA): TGTGCCAGCGGACCTGCAATTGAGCAGTTCTTC. Its translation: CASGPAIEQFF.

The chain combines TRBV7-2 with TRBJ2-1; no firm D call. The V end lost 2 bases, the J end lost 7 bases, and 15 bases lay between the germline ends. This CDR3 region has 15 residues. Per germline, CDR1 SGHTA and CDR2 FQGNSA. The CDR3 nucleotides are TGTGCCAGCAGCTTATACCCCCGGCTTGGTAATGAGCAGTTCTTC. This codes for CASSLYPRLGNEQFF.

This clonotype was observed at least ten times. The chain combines TRBV20-1 with TRBJ2-1, with TRBD2 matching 7 bases. The germline V gene has CDR1 DFQATT and CDR2 SNEGSKA (reference sequence). Trimming cost V 6 bases and J 0 bases; bases outside gene matches: 8. The CDR3 contains 15 residues. The CDR3 sequence is CSALNTGGSYNEQFF. The CDR3 DNA is TGCAGTGCCCTGAACACGGGGGGCTCCTACAATGAGCAGTTCTTC.

This clonotype was observed at least ten times. The V and J genes are TRBV5-1 and TRBJ2-5; D gene ambiguous. The CDR3 covers 15 residues. Germline lookup yields CDR1 SGHRS and CDR2 YFSETQ. With 3 bases removed from V and 7 bases from J, the gap between germline ends came to 19 bases. The CDR3 sequence: CASSWRPESDGTQYF. In DNA form, the CDR3 reads TGCGCCAGCAGCTGGCGACCGGAGAGTGATGGGACCCAGTACTTC.

The V gene is TRBV5-1, the J gene TRBJ1-1; 7 positions agree with TRBD1. The CDR3 covers 17 residues. CDR1 is SGHRS and CDR2 is YFSETQ in the germline V gene. V shed 1 base, J shed 2 bases, and the junction held 11 bases outside the gene matches. The CDR3 sequence is CASSLSSGGTVNTEAFF. CDR3 nucleotides: TGCGCCAGCAGCTTGTCTTCCGGGGGGACAGTAAACACTGAAGCTTTCTTT.

In this sample, this clonotype turned up a few times. The chain carries TRBV7-9 and TRBJ1-2; D is possibly TRBD1 (5 bases). V was shortened by 4 bases and J by 8 bases, with 14 bases between the two germline ends. Germline CDR1 reads SEHNR; CDR2 reads FQNEAQ (reference sequence). The CDR3 consists of 13 residues. The CDR3 nucleotides read TGTGCCAGCAGCTCCGATGGGGGATTCGGCTACACCTTC. This translates into CASSSDGGFGYTF.

This clonotype was observed many times. This chain's CDR3 is CASSQDRTPNSPLHF. CDR3 coding DNA: TGTGCCAGCAGCCAAGACAGGACCCCTAATTCACCCCTCCACTTT. This chain uses TRBV4-2 with TRBJ1-6; D is uncertain. The germline gives CDR1 LGHNA, CDR2 YNFKEQ. This CDR3 comprises 15 residues. Between the trimmed V and J ends, which lost 0 bases and 6 bases, there was a span of 9 bases.

The chain couples TRBV25-1 to TRBJ1-1; the match to TRBD1 covers 9 bases. V shed 2 bases and J 6 bases; nucleotides not matched to a gene: 7. Germline CDR1 and CDR2: MGHDK and SYGVNS. CDR3 size: 15 residues. The CDR3 DNA follows: TGTGCCAGCAGTGAACCCGGGACAGGGCGATCTGAAGCTTTCTTT. It specifies CASSEPGTGRSEAFF.

This chain uses TRBV7-9 with TRBJ2-3, with 7 bases that match TRBD2. There are 16 residues in the CDR3. The germline gives CDR1 SEHNR, CDR2 FQNEAQ (reference sequence). The V gene end was trimmed by 4 bases and the J gene end by 2 bases; junction bases not matched to a gene: 9. The CDR3 bases are TGTGCCAGCAGCTCTCACCGGGACTACGACACAGATACGCAGTATTTT. This encodes CASSSHRDYDTDTQYF.

This clonotype appeared a few times. The J gene is TRBJ2-7, the V gene TRBV4-3; a weak D match, TRBD1 (5 bases). Deletions cut 2 bases from V and 2 bases from J, with 13 bases between. The CDR3 contains 15 residues. Germline loops: CDR1 LGHNA, CDR2 YSLEER. The CDR3: CASSQFRDPTYEQYF. The CDR3 DNA follows: TGCGCCAGCAGCCAATTCAGGGATCCCACCTACGAGCAGTACTTC.

This clonotype was seen a few times. V usage is TRBV12-3 or TRBV12-4 and J usage is TRBJ2-3; 7 bases match TRBD2. The CDR3 totals 16 residues. J lost 1 base, V lost 6 bases, and 10 bases had no gene match. The CDR3 bases are TGTGCCAGCAGCACCTCGGTACGGGGGGGCACAGATACGCAGTATTTT. Its translation: CASSTSVRGGTDTQYF.

This clonotype showed up just a few times. This sequence joins TRBV7-2 and TRBJ2-1, with unresolved D. The CDR3 is made up of 14 amino acids. The germline V gene has CDR1 SGHTA and CDR2 FQGNSA. The V end was cut by 2 bases, the J end by 8 bases, with 13 bases between. The CDR3 sequence is CASSLIQWPYEQFF. The CDR3 bases are TGTGCCAGCAGCTTAATACAGTGGCCTTATGAGCAGTTCTTC.

This clonotype was counted ten times or more. V and J are TRBV7-6 and TRBJ1-4; 7 bases agree with TRBD1. Germline CDR1 SGHVS, CDR2 FNYEAQ. The J segment lost 8 bases and the V segment lost 4 bases, leaving 10 bases of the junction unmatched. The CDR3 has 15 amino acids. The CDR3: CASSSLTGTDEKLFF. DNA for the CDR3: TGTGCCAGCAGCTCCCTGACAGGGACGGACGAAAAACTGTTTTTT.

The chain carries TRBV28 and TRBJ1-5; 8 bases match TRBD1. The germline gives CDR1 MDHEN, CDR2 SYDVKM. Trimming cost V 2 bases and J 4 bases; bases outside gene matches: 4. This CDR3 spans 15 amino acids. The chain's CDR3 is CASSLNRGVNQPQHF. The CDR3 DNA reads TGTGCCAGCAGTTTAAACAGGGGGGTGAATCAGCCCCAGCATTTT.

In this sample, this clonotype turned up many times. The V call is TRBV7-2, the J call TRBJ1-2; a possible D gene is TRBD1 (5 bases). Trimming left V 5 bases short and J 6 bases short, with 19 bases between. In germline, CDR1 is SGHTA, CDR2 FQGNSA. This CDR3 is built from 15 residues. CDR3 sequence (DNA): TGTGCCAGCAGCCCCTGGGGGGGTGATAAGGATGGCTACACCTTC. Translation: CASSPWGGDKDGYTF.

This clonotype came up a few times. The rearrangement uses TRBV20-1 and TRBJ2-2, with 15 nucleotides matching TRBD2. Germline V gene sequence: CDR1 DFQATT, CDR2 SNEGSKA (reference sequence). V was clipped by 6 bases and J by 8 bases; unmatched bases: 22. This CDR3 comprises 20 residues. The CDR3 DNA is TGCAGTGCCCCGCCGGGACCGGGACTAGCGGGGGGAACCCTGTCGGGGGAGCTGTTTTTT. Translation gives CSAPPGPGLAGGTLSGELFF.

This clonotype came up many times. In DNA, the CDR3 is TGTGCCAGCACCCCGGGACAGGGCGACAATGAGCAGTTCTTC. Its protein is CASTPGQGDNEQFF. The chain uses TRBV27 and TRBJ2-1, with 9 positions matching TRBD1. Unmatched junction bases numbered 6, after V lost 7 bases and J lost 5 bases. This CDR3 has 14 amino acids. Germline CDR1 and CDR2: MNHEY and SMNVEV (reference sequence).

In its sample, this clonotype was seen a few times. This CDR3 is CSARKPRDRSYEQYF. The CDR3 DNA is TGCAGTGCTAGAAAACCCAGGGACCGCTCCTACGAGCAGTACTTC. V gene TRBV20-1 combines with J gene TRBJ2-7; D tentatively fits TRBD1 or TRBD2 (5 bases each). The CDR3 extends over 15 amino acids. V was trimmed by 2 bases and J by 0 bases, leaving 14 bases between them. Per the germline V gene, CDR1 is DFQATT and CDR2 is SNEGSKA (reference sequence).

The sample holds a few counts of this clonotype. This chain joins TRBV5-1 and TRBJ1-6; 9 nucleotides agree with TRBD1. This CDR3 has 14 residues. Losses at the gene ends were 4 bases for V and 8 bases for J; bases not matched to a gene: 4. From germline, CDR1 is SGHRS and CDR2 YFSETQ. This CDR3 is CASSLRDRDSPLHF. Here the CDR3 DNA reads TGCGCCAGCAGCCTCCGGGACAGGGATTCACCCCTCCACTTT.

The chain combines TRBV6-6 with TRBJ2-6, with D possibly TRBD2 on 6 matching bases. The CDR3 is 17 amino acids. In germline, CDR1 is MNHNY, CDR2 SVGAGI (reference sequence). V was cut by 7 bases and J by 2 bases, with 18 bases left in between. CDR3: CASTTLPTGAGANVLTF. The CDR3 bases are TGTGCCAGCACTACCCTCCCCACGGGGGCTGGGGCCAACGTCCTGACTTTC.

There are a few counts of this clonotype. The V gene is TRBV18, the J gene TRBJ2-3; 9 nucleotides match TRBD1. This CDR3 is 15 amino acids long. The V segment lost 2 bases and the J segment 3 bases; nucleotides outside the gene matches: 3. Germline loops: CDR1 KGHSH, CDR2 LQKENI. This chain's CDR3 is CASSPRQGVTDTQYF. The CDR3 region has the DNA TGTGCCAGCTCACCAAGACAGGGGGTAACAGATACGCAGTATTTT. Combining the CDR3 with reference TRBV18 and TRBJ2-3 gives the whole variable domain NAGVMQNPRHLVRRRGQEARLRCSPMKGHSHVYWYRQLPEEGLKFMVYLQKENIIDESGMPKERFSAEFPKEGPSILRIQQVVRGDSAAYFCASSPRQGVTDTQYFGPGTRLTVL.

This clonotype was detected a few times. The chain employs TRBV5-1 and TRBJ1-2, with 10 nucleotides matching TRBD1. Germline CDR1 is SGHRS and CDR2 is YFSETQ. J was trimmed by 8 bases and V by 4 bases; bases with no gene match: 11. CDR3 size: 15 residues. The DNA of the CDR3 is TGCGCCAGCAGCCAACGGGACAGGGGCAATGGGGGCTACACCTTC. This sequence encodes CASSQRDRGNGGYTF.

In its sample, this clonotype was seen a few times. V usage is TRBV12-5 and J usage is TRBJ2-3, with TRBD2 matching over 13 bases. CDR1 and CDR2 from the germline V gene are LGHNT and FRNRAP. The length of the CDR3 is 14 residues. The ends lost 11 bases at V and 2 bases at J; junction bases unmatched: 4. In DNA form, the CDR3 reads TGTGCTGGGGGGACTAGCGGGGTCACAGATACGCAGTATTTT. Translated, it gives CAGGTSGVTDTQYF.

The V and J genes are TRBV20-1 and TRBJ2-1; 10 positions agree with TRBD1. The length of the CDR3 is 16 residues. The V gene end was trimmed by 0 bases and the J gene end by 0 bases; junction bases not matched to a gene: 2. Germline CDR1 reads DFQATT; CDR2 reads SNEGSKA (reference sequence). CDR3: CSARDRTGGSYNEQFF. The CDR3 nucleotides read TGCAGTGCTAGAGACAGGACAGGGGGCTCCTACAATGAGCAGTTCTTC.

The rearrangement links TRBV4-2 to TRBJ1-4; D remains unclear. CDR1 LGHNA and CDR2 YNFKEQ come from the germline V gene. The CDR3 is made up of 15 amino acids. V was clipped by 0 bases and J by 5 bases, with 10 bases between them. CDR3 DNA: TGTGCCAGCAGCCAAGAGGCGTACCAGAATGAAAAACTGTTTTTT. As protein: CASSQEAYQNEKLFF.

This clonotype was counted at least ten times. The J gene is TRBJ2-3, the V gene TRBV12-3 or TRBV12-4; 10 bases fit TRBD1. Trimming at V came to 6 bases and at J to 10 bases, leaving 13 bases not matched to a gene. The CDR3 totals 15 residues. The CDR3 loop is CASSLQDRGVGAQYF. Here the CDR3 DNA reads TGTGCCAGCAGCCTTCAGGACAGGGGGGTTGGTGCGCAGTATTTT.